These T cell receptor beta chains were read from a single sample in a study of cytomegalovirus exposure and HLA in healthy donors. Assay: immunoSEQ multiplex PCR; the TCRdb copy retains only in-frame clones and omits some. The sample holds 140,000 to 150,000 clones, roughly 80% seen once. Sequenced input: PBMCs. The origin of the receptors is a man aged 35-49 years in good health and CMV-seropositive. The CDR3 runs from the conserved cysteine through the conserved F or W. A D gene is named only where the DNA matches it firmly. The size of a clone is reported for some rows only, either as once, few or many, or as a class for expanded clones.

D	size	V	J	CDR3	DNA
TRBD1	-	TRBV6-5	TRBJ1-1	CATGQVTEAFF	TGTGCCACCGGACAGGTTACTGAAGCTTTCTTT
TRBD2	-	TRBV5-1	TRBJ2-7	CASSGTSVSAVEQYF	TGCGCCAGCAGCGGGACTAGCGTCTCGGCGGTCGAGCAGTACTTC
-	once	TRBV4-2	TRBJ2-5	CASSQGENLLFQETQYF	TGTGCCAGCAGCCAAGGAGAAAACTTACTGTTTCAAGAGACCCAGTACTTC
TRBD2	-	TRBV6-6	TRBJ2-2	CASSFRLAGGAGELFF	TGTGCCAGCAGTTTCCGTCTAGCGGGAGGAGCCGGGGAGCTGTTTTTT
-	-	TRBV30	TRBJ1-5	CAWSDGVGNQPQHF	TGTGCCTGGAGTGACGGGGTGGGCAATCAGCCCCAGCATTTT
TRBD2	-	TRBV18	TRBJ2-1	CASSMGGSSYNEQFF	TGTGCCAGCTCCATGGGCGGGAGCTCCTACAATGAGCAGTTCTTC
TRBD2	-	TRBV6-5	TRBJ2-3	CASSSRLAGGTDTQYF	TGTGCCAGCAGTTCTAGGCTAGCGGGAGGTACAGATACGCAGTATTTT
TRBD1	-	TRBV4-2	TRBJ2-7	CASSHAMTGQGLYEQYF	TGTGCCAGCAGCCACGCCATGACGGGACAGGGGTTGTACGAGCAGTACTTC
TRBD1	-	TRBV5-6	TRBJ1-2	CASSLGTGNYGYTF	TGTGCCAGCAGCTTAGGGACAGGGAACTATGGCTACACCTTC
-	-	TRBV25-1	TRBJ2-3	CASSDQEGLTDTQYF	TGTGCCAGCAGTGATCAGGAGGGCCTTACAGATACGCAGTATTTT
-	-	TRBV28	TRBJ1-1	CASSLIVMNTEAFF	TGTGCCAGCAGTTTAATTGTTATGAACACTGAAGCTTTCTTT
-	-	TRBV19	TRBJ2-3	CASSMGIPWRADTQYF	TGTGCCAGTAGTATGGGTATCCCCTGGCGGGCAGATACGCAGTATTTT
-	-	TRBV9	TRBJ1-1	CASSVVGGAAFF	TGTGCCAGCAGCGTAGTCGGGGGGGCGGCTTTCTTT
-	-	TRBV7-9	TRBJ2-5	CASSLLTAETQYF	TGTGCCAGCAGCTTACTAACTGCAGAGACCCAGTACTTC
-	-	TRBV2	TRBJ2-1	CASSADYFNEQFF	TGTGCCAGCAGTGCGGACTATTTCAATGAGCAGTTCTTC
TRBD2	-	TRBV4-1	TRBJ2-7	CASSLRLAGVHEQYF	TGCGCCAGCAGCCTAAGACTAGCGGGAGTCCACGAGCAGTACTTC
-	-	TRBV29-1	TRBJ1-2	CSVEIGQEGYTF	TGCAGCGTTGAAATAGGTCAGGAAGGCTACACCTTC
TRBD1	few	TRBV28	TRBJ1-4	CASSRTGPDEKLFF	TGTGCCAGCAGCCGGACAGGGCCTGATGAAAAACTGTTTTTT
TRBD2	-	TRBV2	TRBJ2-1	CASSFELAGGPYEQFF	TGTGCCAGCAGTTTCGAACTAGCGGGAGGGCCCTATGAGCAGTTCTTC
TRBD2	-	TRBV19	TRBJ2-1	CATLAGGIYSPYNEQFF	TGTGCCACCTTAGCGGGAGGCATATATTCTCCCTACAATGAGCAGTTCTTC
-	-	TRBV5-4	TRBJ1-2	CATVGTRTANYGYTF	TGTGCCACCGTAGGGACGAGGACAGCCAACTATGGCTACACCTTC
-	-	TRBV5-1	TRBJ2-1	CASSSGRPEAPRSYNEQFF	TGCGCCAGCAGCTCAGGGAGGCCAGAGGCGCCACGCTCCTACAATGAGCAGTTCTTC
-	few	TRBV5-4	TRBJ2-7	CASSPGPAYEQYF	TGTGCCAGCAGCCCTGGTCCGGCCTACGAGCAGTACTTC
TRBD2	-	TRBV19	TRBJ2-1	CASSVRTSGSPNEQFF	TGTGCCAGTAGTGTACGGACTAGCGGGAGTCCCAATGAGCAGTTCTTC
TRBD2	-	TRBV5-1	TRBJ2-2	CASQLLAGGPGELFF	TGCGCCAGCCAATTACTAGCGGGAGGCCCCGGGGAGCTGTTTTTT
-	-	TRBV15	TRBJ1-1	CATSSSRTVTEAFF	TGTGCCACCAGCAGCTCCCGGACAGTAACTGAAGCTTTCTTT
-	-	TRBV7-9	TRBJ1-5	CSSSLRDQPQHF	TGTTCCAGCAGCTTAAGAGATCAGCCCCAGCATTTT
-	-	TRBV21-1	TRBJ2-7	CASSKRGGRELPGHQDREQYF	TGTGCCAGCAGCAAAAGAGGGGGCAGGGAGCTTCCGGGCCATCAGGATCGGGAGCAGTACTTC
-	-	TRBV27	TRBJ1-2	CASGNRGGYTF	TGTGCCAGCGGCAACCGAGGGGGCTACACCTTC
-	few	TRBV27	TRBJ2-7	CASSLTGVSYEQYF	TGTGCCAGCAGTTTGACCGGGGTCTCCTACGAGCAGTACTTC
-	-	TRBV14	TRBJ2-1	CASSQWRAKVNEQFF	TGTGCCAGCAGCCAATGGAGGGCCAAGGTCAATGAGCAGTTCTTC
TRBD2	-	TRBV13	TRBJ2-3	CASNPAGGPTDTQYF	TGTGCCAGCAACCCAGCGGGAGGGCCGACAGATACGCAGTATTTT
TRBD1	once	TRBV7-9	TRBJ1-2	CSSSYGGDSGYTF	TGTTCCAGCAGCTACGGAGGGGACAGTGGCTACACCTTC
TRBD1	-	TRBV15	TRBJ1-2	CATSRDQQGGNFWDYGYTF	TGTGCCACCAGCAGAGATCAACAAGGGGGCAATTTTTGGGACTATGGCTACACCTTC
TRBD1	-	TRBV28	TRBJ1-5	CASSLSDREVRTQHF	TGTGCCAGCAGTTTATCCGACAGGGAAGTGAGGACCCAGCATTTT
-	few	TRBV27	TRBJ2-1	CASSLQGGIIDNEQFF	TGTGCCAGCAGTTTACAGGGGGGAATTATCGACAATGAGCAGTTCTTC
TRBD1	-	TRBV5-4	TRBJ1-2	CASSADRGFGYTF	TGTGCCAGCAGTGCGGACAGGGGATTCGGCTACACCTTC
TRBD1	-	TRBV5-4	TRBJ1-1	CASSRDRNTEAFF	TGTGCCAGCTCCCGGGACAGGAACACTGAAGCTTTCTTT
-	-	TRBV7-2	TRBJ2-2	CASGVRSTGELFF	TGTGCCTCAGGGGTCCGGAGCACCGGGGAGCTGTTTTTT
TRBD1	-	TRBV15	TRBJ2-2	CATSSPFTGGKTGELFF	TGTGCCACCAGCAGTCCGTTTACAGGGGGCAAAACCGGGGAGCTGTTTTTT
-	-	TRBV18	TRBJ1-1	CASLGGRNTEAFF	TGTGCCAGCTTAGGAGGGCGGAACACTGAAGCTTTCTTT
TRBD1	-	TRBV7-3	TRBJ2-5	CASSLQGEIQETQYF	TGTGCCAGCAGCCTACAGGGGGAGATCCAAGAGACCCAGTACTTC
-	-	TRBV25-1	TRBJ2-2	CASSEFRFQGGTGELFF	TGTGCCAGCAGTGAATTTAGATTCCAGGGTGGGACCGGGGAGCTGTTTTTT
TRBD1	-	TRBV6-6	TRBJ1-1	CASSTRTGRTEAFF	TGTGCCAGCAGTACCCGGACAGGGCGCACTGAAGCTTTCTTT
TRBD2	-	TRBV5-4	TRBJ2-7	CASSFHGTSGYEQYF	TGTGCCAGCAGCTTTCACGGGACTAGCGGTTACGAGCAGTACTTC
TRBD1	-	TRBV7-2	TRBJ1-2	CASSPGQALYGYTF	TGTGCCAGCAGCCCCGGACAGGCCCTCTATGGCTACACCTTC